The 15 T cell receptor beta chains reported below all come from one sample, sequenced in a study of technical replicates of blood from several donors. Generated by immunoSEQ multiplex PCR, the TCRdb table keeps only in-frame clones and is missing some. The table includes some 56,000 clones, 85% to 95% detected once. The sequencing input was PBMCs. The receptors originated from a human donor in good health. Some clones in this sample may be carry-over from other donors' samples.

The chain couples TRBV10-3 to TRBJ1-4, with TRBD1 as a possible D gene (6 bases). Looked up from germline, CDR1 is ENHRY and CDR2 is SYGVKD. Between the trimmed V and J ends, which lost 8 bases and 5 bases, there was a span of 6 bases. The CDR3 is made up of 11 amino acids. The CDR3 nucleotides read TGTGCCATCGGACAGAATGAAAAACTGTTTTTT. It yields the protein CAIGQNEKLFF.

Only one count was recorded for this clone. DNA of the CDR3: TGTGCCAGCAGTGAAGGATCGGGGTTAGGCCAGCCCCAGCATTTT. Amino acid sequence: CASSEGSGLGQPQHF. V usage is TRBV25-1 and J usage is TRBJ1-5, with D unclear. Trimming took 2 bases from V and 7 from J, leaving 15 bases between them. The CDR3 contains 15 residues. CDR1 and CDR2 from the germline V gene are MGHDK and SYGVNS.

This chain uses TRBV6-4 with TRBJ2-1; 7 positions agree with TRBD2. The CDR3 consists of 15 residues. V lost 3 bases, J lost 8 bases, and 10 bases stayed unmatched. The germline gives CDR1 MRHNA, CDR2 SNTAGT. This CDR3 reads CASSEVGGRRDEQFF. CDR3 sequence (DNA): TGTGCCAGCAGTGAGGTTGGCGGGAGAAGGGATGAGCAGTTCTTC.

V and J are TRBV5-4 and TRBJ1-1; D remains unclear. The CDR3 is 15 amino acids. The V gene lost 5 bases and the J gene lost 5 bases, with 19 bases spanning the gap. Germline CDR1 and CDR2: SGHNT and YYREEE (reference sequence). The CDR3 loop reads CASRITPRARTEAFF. As DNA, the CDR3 is TGTGCCAGCAGGATAACTCCGAGGGCTCGGACTGAAGCTTTCTTT.

The CDR3 here is CASSLGGQGWIGDTQYF. The CDR3 nucleotides are TGCGCCAGCAGCTTGGGTGGACAGGGATGGATTGGGGATACGCAGTATTTT. This chain uses TRBV5-1 with TRBJ2-3; 8 positions match TRBD1. With 0 bases clipped from V and 6 bases from J, the junction kept 12 bases outside the gene matches. The germline V gene encodes CDR1 SGHRS and CDR2 YFSETQ. The CDR3 consists of 17 residues. The entire variable domain, with the rest obtained from reference TRBV5-1 and TRBJ2-3, is as follows: KAGVTQTPRYLIKTRGQQVTLSCSPISGHRSVSWYQQTPGQGLQFLFEYFSETQRNKGNFPGRFSGRQFSNSRSEMNVSTLELGDSALYLCASSLGGQGWIGDTQYFGPGTRLTVL.

The chain is built from TRBV5-1 and TRBJ2-1; D unclear. Trimming stripped 5 bases from V and 10 bases from J, with 13 bases between. Germline CDR1 is SGHRS and CDR2 is YFSETQ. The CDR3 is 12 residues long. The CDR3 spells CASSRDLTEQFF. CDR3 DNA: TGCGCCAGCAGTCGCGATCTTACGGAGCAGTTCTTC.

The genes are TRBV10-2 and TRBJ2-5, with 8 bases matching TRBD2. The CDR3 is 17 amino acids. In germline, CDR1 is WSHSY, CDR2 SAAADI. V was pared by 1 base and J by 5 bases, with 12 bases of the junction left unmatched. DNA of the CDR3: TGCGCCAGCAGTGAGTGGAGCGGGAGTGGTCGTGGGGAGACCCAGTACTTC. This translates into CASSEWSGSGRGETQYF.

This sequence joins TRBV4-2 and TRBJ2-3; TRBD2 might be the D (6 bases). Between the trimmed V and J ends, which lost 3 bases and 4 bases, there was a span of 14 bases. Germline CDR1 LGHNA, CDR2 YNFKEQ. The CDR3 covers 15 residues. CDR3 residues: CASSQSSEVADTQYF. The CDR3 DNA is TGTGCCAGCAGCCAGTCTAGCGAGGTGGCAGATACGCAGTATTTT.

This clone was counted a few times. The chain uses TRBV6-4 and TRBJ2-3, with TRBD1 matching over 10 bases. The junction had 4 bases not matched to a gene; V was cut back by 6 bases and J by 1 base. The CDR3 has 15 amino acids. Germline CDR1 and CDR2: MRHNA and SNTAGT. CDR3 DNA sequence: TGTGCCAGCAGCGGGACAGGGGAAGGCACAGATACGCAGTATTTT. This codes for CASSGTGEGTDTQYF.

The J gene is TRBJ1-2, the V gene TRBV10-3, with unresolved D. CDR1 and CDR2 from the germline V gene are ENHRY and SYGVKD. The CDR3 covers 18 residues. The ends were cut back, 3 bases at V and 3 bases at J, with 23 bases in the middle. The CDR3 nucleotides read TGTGCCATCAGTGATCGAAGGTTTTTGAGGGAAAGGGACTATGGCTACACCTTC. Amino acids: CAISDRRFLRERDYGYTF.

V gene TRBV18 combines with J gene TRBJ1-3; no reliable D call. Germline V gene data show CDR1 as KGHSH and CDR2 as LQKENI. V lost 2 bases and J 10 bases, leaving 9 bases between the germline ends. This CDR3 is built from 12 residues. The chain's CDR3 is CASSPAGLTIYF. CDR3 DNA: TGTGCCAGCTCACCAGCCGGGTTAACCATATATTTT.

This chain connects TRBV5-8 to TRBJ2-5; TRBD2 matches at 11 bases. The V and J ends lost 2 bases and 1 base, in that order; junction bases with no gene match: 4. The CDR3 covers 16 residues. Germline assignment: CDR1 SGHTS and CDR2 YDEGEE. The CDR3, as DNA: TGTGCCAGCAGCTTTGGTAGCGGGAGGGCCCAAGAGACCCAGTACTTC. Amino acid sequence: CASSFGSGRAQETQYF. Together with reference TRBV5-8 and TRBJ2-5, the CDR3 gives the full variable domain: EAGVTQSPTHLIKTRGQQATLRCSPISGHTSVYWYQQALGLGLQFLLWYDEGEERNRGNFPPRFSGRQFPNYSSELNVNALELEDSALYLCASSFGSGRAQETQYFGPGTRLLVL.

This chain connects TRBV6-5 to TRBJ1-1, with 7 bases lining up with TRBD1. The CDR3 runs 14 residues. Germline CDR1 reads MNHEY; CDR2 reads SVGAGI. V shed 5 bases and J 0 bases; nucleotides not matched to a gene: 3. DNA for the CDR3: TGTGCCAGCAGTCCCAGGGGGATGAACACTGAAGCTTTCTTT. Residues: CASSPRGMNTEAFF.

About this clone itself: Relative to the germline gene, one junction end is altered; a read error may explain this. The rearrangement joins TRBV7-9 to TRBJ2-7, with 8 nucleotides matching TRBD2. CDR3 length equals 15 residues. Per the germline V gene, CDR1 is SEHNR and CDR2 is FQNEAQ (reference sequence). The DNA for the CDR3 is TGTGCCAGCACCTTAGGTAGCGGGGAGTCCTACGAGCAGTACTTC. This sequence encodes CASTLGSGESYEQYF.

The genes are TRBV7-8 and TRBJ1-1, with TRBD1 identical over 7 bases. Germline CDR1 reads SGHVS; CDR2 reads FQNEAQ. With 5 bases clipped from V and 7 bases from J, the junction kept 7 bases outside the gene matches. This CDR3 contains 13 residues. DNA of the CDR3: TGTGCCAGCAGCGCGACAGGGTCGAATGAAGCTTTCTTT. This codes for CASSATGSNEAFF.